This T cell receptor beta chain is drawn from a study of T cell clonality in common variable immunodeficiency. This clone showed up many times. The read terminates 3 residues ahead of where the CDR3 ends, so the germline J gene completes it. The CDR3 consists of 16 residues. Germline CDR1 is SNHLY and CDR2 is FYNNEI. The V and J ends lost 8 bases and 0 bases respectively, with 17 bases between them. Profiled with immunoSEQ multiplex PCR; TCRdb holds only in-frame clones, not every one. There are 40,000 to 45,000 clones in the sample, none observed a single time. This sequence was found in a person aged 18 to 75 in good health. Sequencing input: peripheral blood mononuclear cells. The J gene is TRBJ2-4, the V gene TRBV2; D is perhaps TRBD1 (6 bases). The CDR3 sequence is CASRRTENLAKNIQYF. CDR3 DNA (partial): TGTGCCAGCCGACGGACAGAGAACCTAGCCAAAAACATT.